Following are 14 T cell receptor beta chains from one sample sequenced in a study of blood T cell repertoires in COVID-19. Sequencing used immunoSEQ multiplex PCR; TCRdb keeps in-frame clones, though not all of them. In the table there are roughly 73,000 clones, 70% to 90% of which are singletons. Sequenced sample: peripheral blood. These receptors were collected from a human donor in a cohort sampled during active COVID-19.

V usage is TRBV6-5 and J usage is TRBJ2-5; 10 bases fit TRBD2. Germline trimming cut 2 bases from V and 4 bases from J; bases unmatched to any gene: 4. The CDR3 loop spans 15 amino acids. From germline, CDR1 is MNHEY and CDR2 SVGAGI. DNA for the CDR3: TGTGCCAGCAGTTACGGAGCGGGAGGGCCAGAGACCCAGTACTTC. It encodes CASSYGAGGPETQYF.

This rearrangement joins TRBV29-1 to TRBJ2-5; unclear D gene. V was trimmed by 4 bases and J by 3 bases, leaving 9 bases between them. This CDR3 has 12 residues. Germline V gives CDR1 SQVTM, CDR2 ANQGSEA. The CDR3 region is CSVGLPEETQYF. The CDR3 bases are TGCAGCGTTGGTTTGCCGGAAGAGACCCAGTACTTC. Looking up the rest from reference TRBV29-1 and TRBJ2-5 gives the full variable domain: SAVISQKPSRDICQRGTSLTIQCQVDSQVTMMFWYRQQPGQSLTLIATANQGSEATYESGFVIDKFPISRPNLTFSTLTVSNMSPEDSSIYLCSVGLPEETQYFGPGTRLLVL.

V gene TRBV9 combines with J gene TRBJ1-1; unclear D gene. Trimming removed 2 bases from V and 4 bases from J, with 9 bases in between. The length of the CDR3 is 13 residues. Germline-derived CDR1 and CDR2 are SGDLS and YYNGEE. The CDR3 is CASSVAGSTEAFF. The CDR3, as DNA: TGTGCCAGCAGCGTTGCGGGGTCCACTGAAGCTTTCTTT.

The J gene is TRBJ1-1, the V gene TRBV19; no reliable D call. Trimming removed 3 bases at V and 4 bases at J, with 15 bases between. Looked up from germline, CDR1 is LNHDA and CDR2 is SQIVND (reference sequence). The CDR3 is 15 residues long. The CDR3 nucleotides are TGTGCCAGTAGTATTGGCACACGAGGGATCACTGAAGCTTTCTTT. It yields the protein CASSIGTRGITEAFF.

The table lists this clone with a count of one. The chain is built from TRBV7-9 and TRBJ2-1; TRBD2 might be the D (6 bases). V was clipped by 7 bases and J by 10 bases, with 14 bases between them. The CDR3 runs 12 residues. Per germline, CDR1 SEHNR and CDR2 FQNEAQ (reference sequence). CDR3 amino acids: CASTTSGQEQFF. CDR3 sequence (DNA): TGTGCCAGCACCACGAGCGGGCAAGAGCAGTTCTTC.

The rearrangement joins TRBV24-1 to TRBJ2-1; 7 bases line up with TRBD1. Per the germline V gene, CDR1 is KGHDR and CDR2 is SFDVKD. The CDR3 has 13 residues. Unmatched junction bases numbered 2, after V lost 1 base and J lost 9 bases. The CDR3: CATSDLQGSEQFF. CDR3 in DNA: TGTGCCACCAGTGATTTACAGGGGAGTGAGCAGTTCTTC.

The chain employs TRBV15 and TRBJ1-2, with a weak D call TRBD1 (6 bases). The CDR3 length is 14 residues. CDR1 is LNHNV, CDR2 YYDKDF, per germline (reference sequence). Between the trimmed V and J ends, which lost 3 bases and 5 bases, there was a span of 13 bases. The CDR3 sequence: CATSSADRMYGYTF. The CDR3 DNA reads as TGTGCCACCAGCAGTGCCGACAGGATGTATGGCTACACCTTC.

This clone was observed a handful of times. CDR3 amino acids: CASRRYGNQPQHF. The DNA of the CDR3 is TGTGCCAGCAGACGGTATGGCAATCAGCCCCAGCATTTT. The chain has TRBV28 and TRBJ1-5; D is ambiguous. V was shortened by 6 bases and J by 2 bases, with 8 bases between the two germline ends. This CDR3 is 13 amino acids long. Germline V CDR1 and CDR2: MDHEN, SYDVKM.

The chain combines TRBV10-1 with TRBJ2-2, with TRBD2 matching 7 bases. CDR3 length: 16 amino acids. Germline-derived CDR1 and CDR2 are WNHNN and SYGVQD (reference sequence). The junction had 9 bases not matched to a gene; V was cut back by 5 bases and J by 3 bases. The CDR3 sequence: CASSRGWGGDTGELFF. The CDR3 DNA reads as TGCGCCAGCAGTCGAGGTTGGGGGGGGGACACCGGGGAGCTGTTTTTT.

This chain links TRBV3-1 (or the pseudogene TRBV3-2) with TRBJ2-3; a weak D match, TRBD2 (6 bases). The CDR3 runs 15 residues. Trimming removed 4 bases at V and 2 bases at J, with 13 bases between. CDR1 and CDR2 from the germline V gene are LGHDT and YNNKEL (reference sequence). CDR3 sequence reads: CASSLGVADTDTQYF. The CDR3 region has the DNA TGTGCCAGCAGCCTCGGGGTAGCGGACACAGATACGCAGTATTTT.

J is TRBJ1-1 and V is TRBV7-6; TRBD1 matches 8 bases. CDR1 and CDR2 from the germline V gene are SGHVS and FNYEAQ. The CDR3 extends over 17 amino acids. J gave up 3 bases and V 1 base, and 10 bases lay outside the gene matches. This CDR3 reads CASSLGYRQGADTEAFF. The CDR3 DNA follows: TGTGCCAGCAGCTTAGGTTATCGGCAGGGGGCCGACACTGAAGCTTTCTTT.

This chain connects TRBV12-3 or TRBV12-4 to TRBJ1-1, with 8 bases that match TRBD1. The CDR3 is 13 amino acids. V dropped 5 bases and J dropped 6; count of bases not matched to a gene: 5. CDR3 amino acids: CASSPGGVAEAFF. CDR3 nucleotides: TGTGCCAGCAGTCCAGGGGGCGTTGCTGAAGCTTTCTTT.

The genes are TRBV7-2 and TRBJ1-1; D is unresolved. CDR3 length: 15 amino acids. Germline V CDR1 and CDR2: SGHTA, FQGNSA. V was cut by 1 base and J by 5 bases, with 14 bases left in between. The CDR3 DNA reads TGTGCCAGCAGCTTAGATCCAGCCTGGAGGACTGAAGCTTTCTTT. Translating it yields CASSLDPAWRTEAFF. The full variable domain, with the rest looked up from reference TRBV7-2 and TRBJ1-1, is GAGVSQSPSNKVTEKGKDVELRCDPISGHTALYWYRQSLGQGLEFLIYFQGNSAPDKSGLPSDRFSAERTGGSVSTLTIQRTQQEDSAVYLCASSLDPAWRTEAFFGQGTRLTVV.

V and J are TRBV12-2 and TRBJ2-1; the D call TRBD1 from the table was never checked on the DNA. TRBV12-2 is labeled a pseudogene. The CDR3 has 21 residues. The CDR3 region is CASRSSSGDRGCIGSYNEQFF. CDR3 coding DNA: TGTGCAAGTCGCTCGAGTTCGGGGGACAGGGGATGTATTGGCTCCTACAATGAGCAGTTCTTC.